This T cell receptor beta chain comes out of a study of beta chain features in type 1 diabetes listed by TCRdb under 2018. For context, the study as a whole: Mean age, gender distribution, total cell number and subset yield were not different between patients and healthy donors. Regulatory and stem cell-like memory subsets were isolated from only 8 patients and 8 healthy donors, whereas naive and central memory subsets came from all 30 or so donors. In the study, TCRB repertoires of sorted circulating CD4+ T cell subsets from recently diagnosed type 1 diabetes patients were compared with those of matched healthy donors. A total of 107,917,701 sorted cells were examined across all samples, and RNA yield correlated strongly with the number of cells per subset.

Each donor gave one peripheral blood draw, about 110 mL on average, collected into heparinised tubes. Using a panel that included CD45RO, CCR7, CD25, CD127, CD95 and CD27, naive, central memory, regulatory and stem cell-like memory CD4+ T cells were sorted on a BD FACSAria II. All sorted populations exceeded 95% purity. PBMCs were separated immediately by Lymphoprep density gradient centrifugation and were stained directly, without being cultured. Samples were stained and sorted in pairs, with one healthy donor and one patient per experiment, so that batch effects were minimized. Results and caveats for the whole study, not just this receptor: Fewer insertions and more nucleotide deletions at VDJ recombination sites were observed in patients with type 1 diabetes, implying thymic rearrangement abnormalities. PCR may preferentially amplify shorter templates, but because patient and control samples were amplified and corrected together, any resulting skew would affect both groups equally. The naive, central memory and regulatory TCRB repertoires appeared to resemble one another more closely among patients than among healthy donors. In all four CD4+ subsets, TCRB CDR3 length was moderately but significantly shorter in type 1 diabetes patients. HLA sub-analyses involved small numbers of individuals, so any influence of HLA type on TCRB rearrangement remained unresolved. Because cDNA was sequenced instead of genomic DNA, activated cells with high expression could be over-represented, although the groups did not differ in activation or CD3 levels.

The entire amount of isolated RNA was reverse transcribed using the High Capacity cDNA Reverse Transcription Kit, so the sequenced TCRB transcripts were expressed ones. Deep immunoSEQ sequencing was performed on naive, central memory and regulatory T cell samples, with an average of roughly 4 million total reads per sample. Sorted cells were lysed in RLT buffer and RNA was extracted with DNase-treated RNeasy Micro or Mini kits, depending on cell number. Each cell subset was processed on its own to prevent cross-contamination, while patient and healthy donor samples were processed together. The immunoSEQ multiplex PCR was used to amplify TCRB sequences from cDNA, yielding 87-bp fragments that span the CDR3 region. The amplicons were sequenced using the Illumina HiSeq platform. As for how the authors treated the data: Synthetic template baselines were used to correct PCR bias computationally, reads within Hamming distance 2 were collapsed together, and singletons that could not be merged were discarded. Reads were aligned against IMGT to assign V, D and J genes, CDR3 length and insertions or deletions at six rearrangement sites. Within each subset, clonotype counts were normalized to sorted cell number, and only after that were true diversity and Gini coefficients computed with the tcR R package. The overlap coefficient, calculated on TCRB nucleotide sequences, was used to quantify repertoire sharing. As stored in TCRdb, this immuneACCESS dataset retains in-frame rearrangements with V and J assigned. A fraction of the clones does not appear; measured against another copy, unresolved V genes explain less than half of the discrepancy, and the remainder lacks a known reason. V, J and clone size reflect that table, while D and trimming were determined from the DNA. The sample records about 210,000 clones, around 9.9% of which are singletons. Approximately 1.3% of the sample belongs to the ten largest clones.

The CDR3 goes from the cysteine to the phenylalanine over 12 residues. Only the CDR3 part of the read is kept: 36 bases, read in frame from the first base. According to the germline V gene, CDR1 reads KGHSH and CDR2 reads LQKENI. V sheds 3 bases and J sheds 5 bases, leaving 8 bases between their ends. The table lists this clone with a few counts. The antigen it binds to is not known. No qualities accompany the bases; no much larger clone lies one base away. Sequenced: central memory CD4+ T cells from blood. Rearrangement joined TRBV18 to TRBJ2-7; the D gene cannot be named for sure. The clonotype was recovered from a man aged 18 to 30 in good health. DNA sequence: TGTGCCAGCTCACCCGGTATCCACGAGCAGTACTTC. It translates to CASSPGIHEQYF.